Each of the 29 T cell receptor beta chains below was sequenced from the same sample in a study of T cell changes during pregnancy in multiple sclerosis. The data were produced by immunoSEQ multiplex PCR, yet TCRdb's version contains in-frame clones alone and is incomplete. The repertoire has about 48,000 clones, 88% of them found once; the top ten carry 0.95% to 1.5%. The specimen was CD4+ T cells from peripheral blood mononuclear cells, collected in the second trimester of pregnancy. The source of these receptors is a female donor with multiple sclerosis, enrolled in a pregnancy study.

The chain joins TRBV15 to TRBJ2-5; 9 positions agree with TRBD1. This CDR3 spans 16 amino acids. With V trimmed by 1 base and J by 2 bases, 5 bases remained unmatched. CDR1 is LNHNV, CDR2 YYDKDF, per germline (reference sequence). CDR3 coding DNA: TGTGCCACCAGCAGAGTGGGAGACAGGGGGCAAGAGACCCAGTACTTC. Translation: CATSRVGDRGQETQYF.

The chain links TRBV27 to TRBJ2-2; maybe TRBD2 (6 bases). The CDR3 contains 16 residues. Germline CDR1 MNHEY, CDR2 SMNVEV (reference sequence). Trimming removed 0 bases from V and 7 bases from J, with 15 bases in between. CDR3 protein: CASSLSYGGRIGELFF. In DNA, the CDR3 is TGTGCCAGCAGTTTATCGTACGGGGGACGAATCGGGGAGCTGTTTTTT.

This clone was found once. CDR3 region: CASSLVIRNTEAFF. For the CDR3, the DNA is TGTGCCAGCAGCTTAGTGATCAGGAACACTGAAGCTTTCTTT. The genes are TRBV7-9 and TRBJ1-1; D gene ambiguous. The V gene lost 1 base and the J gene lost 1 base, with 7 bases spanning the gap. This CDR3 is 14 amino acids long. CDR1 and CDR2 from the germline V gene are SEHNR and FQNEAQ (reference sequence).

This clone was seen just once. This chain connects TRBV30 to TRBJ1-5, with D possibly TRBD1 on 5 matching bases. The germline V gene has CDR1 GTSNPN and CDR2 SVGIG (reference sequence). The CDR3 extends over 13 amino acids. The V gene lost 1 base and the J gene lost 3 bases, with 7 bases spanning the gap. The CDR3 spells CAWSAGFNQPQHF. CDR3 sequence (DNA): TGTGCCTGGAGTGCAGGGTTCAATCAGCCCCAGCATTTT.

This clone was seen only a few times. The rearrangement links TRBV5-1 to TRBJ1-1, with a weak D call TRBD1 (6 bases). This CDR3 has 16 residues. From germline, CDR1 is SGHRS and CDR2 YFSETQ. V was trimmed by 0 bases and J by 0 bases, leaving 12 bases between them. The CDR3 loop is CASSLEPRGMNTEAFF. The CDR3 DNA reads TGCGCCAGCAGCTTGGAACCCAGGGGCATGAACACTGAAGCTTTCTTT. The full variable domain, rest sourced from reference TRBV5-1 and TRBJ1-1, is KAGVTQTPRYLIKTRGQQVTLSCSPISGHRSVSWYQQTPGQGLQFLFEYFSETQRNKGNFPGRFSGRQFSNSRSEMNVSTLELGDSALYLCASSLEPRGMNTEAFFGQGTRLTVV.

The chain combines TRBV19 with TRBJ2-5, with TRBD2 identical over 7 bases. The CDR3 contains 14 residues. J was trimmed by 4 bases and V by 3 bases; bases with no gene match: 5. The germline V gene has CDR1 LNHDA and CDR2 SQIVND (reference sequence). In DNA, the CDR3 is TGTGCCAGTAGTATCGGGAGGATGGGAGAGACCCAGTACTTC. Translated, it gives CASSIGRMGETQYF.

The chain uses TRBV2 and TRBJ2-2; D remains ambiguous. CDR1 and CDR2 from the germline V gene are SNHLY and FYNNEI. The CDR3 contains 13 residues. Trimming cost V 6 bases and J 2 bases, with 7 bases left between them. The CDR3 nucleotides are TGTGCCAGCAGAGCCCTTAACACCGGGGAGCTGTTTTTT. Protein: CASRALNTGELFF.

This chain's CDR3 is CASSLAWGLSSYEQYF. CDR3 DNA: TGTGCCAGCAGCTTAGCGTGGGGACTGAGTTCCTACGAGCAGTACTTC. The chain combines TRBV7-9 with TRBJ2-7; D possibly corresponds to TRBD2 (6 bases). V was pared by 0 bases and J by 1 base, with 13 bases between. Germline CDR1 is SEHNR and CDR2 is FQNEAQ (reference sequence). This CDR3 contains 16 residues.

This chain uses TRBV14 with TRBJ1-2; 10 nucleotides match TRBD1. V gave up 3 bases and J gave up 9 bases; unmatched junction bases: 4. Germline CDR1 is SGHDN and CDR2 is FVKESK. The CDR3 spans 13 residues. The CDR3 loop is CASSQGQGLSYTF. For the CDR3, the DNA is TGTGCCAGCAGCCAGGGACAGGGGCTGAGCTACACCTTC. Supplemented by reference TRBV14 and TRBJ1-2, the full variable domain reads EAGVTQFPSHSVIEKGQTVTLRCDPISGHDNLYWYRRVMGKEIKFLLHFVKESKQDESGMPNNRFLAERTGGTYSTLKVQPAELEDSGVYFCASSQGQGLSYTFGSGTRLTVV.

The CDR3 is CASIFGVGAPDTQYF. The CDR3 nucleotides are TGTGCCAGCATCTTCGGAGTGGGGGCCCCAGATACGCAGTATTTT. The genes are TRBV6-1 and TRBJ2-3, with D perhaps TRBD1 (6 bases). Germline V gives CDR1 MNHNS, CDR2 SASEGT. The CDR3 runs to 15 residues. The V end lost 7 bases, the J end lost 4 bases, and 18 bases lay between the germline ends.

This chain joins TRBV6-1 and TRBJ1-4, with 8 bases identical to TRBD1. CDR1 is MNHNS and CDR2 is SASEGT in the germline V gene. The CDR3 runs to 15 residues. V gave up 3 bases and J gave up 7 bases; unmatched junction bases: 7. CDR3 DNA sequence: TGTGCCAGCAGTGACGGACAGGGCTGGGGTGAAAAACTGTTTTTT. Protein: CASSDGQGWGEKLFF.

V and J are TRBV5-4 and TRBJ1-2; tentative D call: TRBD1 (5 bases). Trimming stripped 1 base from V and 4 bases from J, with 8 bases between. Per the germline V gene, CDR1 is SGHNT and CDR2 is YYREEE (reference sequence). CDR3 size: 13 residues. This CDR3 is CASSLQGGYGYTF. The CDR3 DNA follows: TGTGCCAGCAGCTTGCAGGGCGGCTATGGCTACACCTTC.

The chain combines TRBV27 with TRBJ2-3; TRBD1 matches at 9 bases. The junction had 15 bases not matched to a gene; V was cut back by 8 bases and J by 3 bases. This CDR3 comprises 17 residues. Germline V CDR1 and CDR2: MNHEY, SMNVEV (reference sequence). Written as DNA, the CDR3 is TGTGCCAGCGCTGGCTTCCGGACAGGGGTAAATACAGATACGCAGTATTTT. Translating it yields CASAGFRTGVNTDTQYF.

The chain couples TRBV16 to TRBJ1-5; D gene uncertain. V lost 4 bases to trimming and J lost 0 bases, with 16 bases between them. Germline lookup yields CDR1 KGHSY and CDR2 FQNENV. The CDR3 totals 17 residues. The CDR3 DNA is TGTGCCAGCAGCCCACAAATCGCCAGGAATAGCAATCAGCCCCAGCATTTT. Encoded protein: CASSPQIARNSNQPQHF.

The CDR3 coding sequence is TGTGCCAGCAGCTTAACTCTCACGGATGGCTACACCTTC. Translation gives CASSLTLTDGYTF. V gene TRBV7-3 combines with J gene TRBJ1-2; D remains ambiguous. This CDR3 spans 13 amino acids. V lost 0 bases and J 6 bases, leaving 8 bases between the germline ends. The germline CDR1 and CDR2 sequences are SGHTA and FQGTGA.

The rearrangement uses TRBV11-2 and TRBJ1-4, with D perhaps TRBD1 (5 bases). V was pared by 0 bases and J by 8 bases, with 10 bases between. The CDR3 extends over 14 amino acids. Germline V lookup: CDR1 SGHAT, CDR2 FQNNGV. CDR3 sequence (DNA): TGTGCCAGCAGCTTAGACAGGGCTAGGGAAAAACTGTTTTTT. Amino acids: CASSLDRAREKLFF.

V and J are TRBV5-4 and TRBJ1-2; possible D gene TRBD1, 5 bases. The V and J ends lost 4 bases and 3 bases respectively, with 10 bases between them. The CDR3 consists of 13 residues. Germline-derived CDR1 and CDR2 are SGHNT and YYREEE (reference sequence). The CDR3 protein is CASSPTRDYGYTF. CDR3 nucleotide sequence: TGTGCCAGCAGCCCAACCAGGGACTATGGCTACACCTTC.

This rearrangement joins TRBV28 to TRBJ2-3; 8 positions agree with TRBD2. Trimming took 7 bases from V and 5 from J; bases not matched to a gene: 17. CDR1 and CDR2 (germline): MDHEN, SYDVKM. CDR3 size: 17 residues. The DNA of the CDR3 is TGTGCCAGCACCCCCTGGGGCACTAGCGGCTCGGGAGATACGCAGTATTTT. Translation gives CASTPWGTSGSGDTQYF.

The rearrangement uses TRBV7-9 and TRBJ2-7; 11 nucleotides align to TRBD2. The CDR3 spans 16 residues. CDR1 SEHNR and CDR2 FQNEAQ come from the germline V gene (reference sequence). V gave up 5 bases and J gave up 2 bases; unmatched junction bases: 8. The CDR3 DNA is TGTGCCAGCAGCATCTCCGGGACTAGCGGAGCCTACGAGCAGTACTTC. Translating gives CASSISGTSGAYEQYF.

The CDR3 spells CSVVGGDRRNTEAFF. CDR3 sequence (DNA): TGCAGCGTTGTGGGGGGGGACAGGCGGAACACTGAAGCTTTCTTT. This sequence joins TRBV29-1 and TRBJ1-1; TRBD1 agrees at 8 bases. The V gene end was trimmed by 4 bases and the J gene end by 1 base; junction bases not matched to a gene: 8. CDR1 is SQVTM, CDR2 ANQGSEA, per germline. CDR3 size: 15 residues. The variable domain in full, completed from reference TRBV29-1 and TRBJ1-1, reads SAVISQKPSRDICQRGTSLTIQCQVDSQVTMMFWYRQQPGQSLTLIATANQGSEATYESGFVIDKFPISRPNLTFSTLTVSNMSPEDSSIYLCSVVGGDRRNTEAFFGQGTRLTVV.

This chain uses TRBV30 with TRBJ2-5; the match to TRBD2 covers 9 bases. CDR1 and CDR2 (germline): GTSNPN, SVGIG (reference sequence). V dropped 6 bases and J dropped 2; count of bases not matched to a gene: 7. The CDR3 contains 14 residues. CDR3 sequence (DNA): TGTGCCTGTGATAGCGGGAGCGGTCAAGAGACCCAGTACTTC. It specifies CACDSGSGQETQYF.

The chain has TRBV7-9 and TRBJ2-5, with a possible D match to TRBD2 (5 bases). There are 13 residues in the CDR3. Per germline, CDR1 SEHNR and CDR2 FQNEAQ (reference sequence). Trimming stripped 6 bases from V and 4 bases from J, with 12 bases between. The CDR3 is CASRAWAGETQYF. CDR3 DNA: TGTGCCAGCAGGGCTTGGGCGGGAGAGACCCAGTACTTC.

The V call is TRBV2, the J call TRBJ1-1; weak D call: TRBD1 (6 bases). The V gene lost 6 bases and the J gene lost 1 base, with 12 bases spanning the gap. Looked up from germline, CDR1 is SNHLY and CDR2 is FYNNEI. The CDR3 runs 14 residues. This chain's CDR3 is CASRAQGWNTEAFF. In DNA form, the CDR3 reads TGTGCCAGCAGAGCACAGGGATGGAACACTGAAGCTTTCTTT. The full variable domain, with the rest looked up from reference TRBV2 and TRBJ1-1, is EPEVTQTPSHQVTQMGQEVILRCVPISNHLYFYWYRQILGQKVEFLVSFYNNEISEKSEIFDDQFSVERPDGSNFTLKIRSTKLEDSAMYFCASRAQGWNTEAFFGQGTRLTVV.

The chain couples TRBV7-2 to TRBJ2-3; unclear D gene. V lost 1 base and J lost 3, with 11 bases in between. The CDR3 loop spans 15 amino acids. In germline, CDR1 is SGHTA, CDR2 FQGNSA. This CDR3 reads CASSLVTLGTDTQYF. The CDR3 nucleotides are TGTGCCAGCAGCTTAGTAACGCTAGGAACAGATACGCAGTATTTT.

The J gene is TRBJ1-4, the V gene TRBV28, with D perhaps matching TRBD1 (6 bases). CDR3 size: 14 residues. The V end lost 10 bases, the J end lost 8 bases, and 20 bases lay between the germline ends. Germline V gives CDR1 MDHEN, CDR2 SYDVKM. This CDR3 is CATQSWGQAEKLFF. The CDR3 DNA follows: TGTGCCACCCAATCGTGGGGGCAGGCAGAAAAACTGTTTTTT.

The chain has TRBV6-1 and TRBJ2-7; perhaps TRBD1 as D (5 bases). This CDR3 is built from 13 residues. The germline CDR1 and CDR2 sequences are MNHNS and SASEGT. V was trimmed by 6 bases and J by 3 bases, leaving 12 bases between them. DNA for the CDR3: TGTGCCAGCAGGGGATCAGGGTTCTACGAGCAGTACTTC. Protein product: CASRGSGFYEQYF.

The chain uses TRBV4-3 and TRBJ1-5; the D gene is possibly TRBD1 (6 bases). The CDR3 consists of 16 residues. V dropped 8 bases and J dropped 5 bases, with 22 bases sitting between them. The germline V gene has CDR1 LGHNA and CDR2 YSLEER. CDR3 DNA sequence: TGCGCCAGCCGAGCCACAGGGCAGGGTATTTATCAGCCCCAGCATTTT. Translated, it gives CASRATGQGIYQPQHF.

V gene TRBV11-2 combines with J gene TRBJ1-4; the match to TRBD1 covers 12 bases. Losses at the gene ends were 5 bases for V and 7 bases for J; bases not matched to a gene: 5. The CDR3 length is 15 residues. Germline-derived CDR1 and CDR2 are SGHAT and FQNNGV. The DNA for the CDR3 is TGTGCCAGCAGCGGCAGGGACAGGGGGCCTGAAAAACTGTTTTTT. As protein: CASSGRDRGPEKLFF.

The chain carries TRBV7-6 and TRBJ2-5, with 12 nucleotides matching TRBD2. CDR3 length: 14 amino acids. The V segment lost 5 bases and the J segment 5 bases; nucleotides outside the gene matches: 3. Germline V gene lookup returns CDR1 SGHVS and CDR2 FNYEAQ. CDR3 loop: CASSRTSGMETQYF. For the CDR3, the DNA is TGTGCCAGCAGCAGGACTAGCGGGATGGAGACCCAGTACTTC.